A selection of T cell receptor beta chains follows, all from one sample in a study of blood T cells in healthy people across ages. Via MiXCR, TCRdb re-called the 5' RACE reads, giving one row per CDR3 protein. This sample has 700,000 or so distinct CDR3 sequences, with 22% found just once. The source material was blood. The receptors come from a man in his 70s in good health. Both conserved end residues are part of each CDR3. The D gene is left open where the match is weak. Clone size is shown for a subset of rows, as once, few, many or a class of expanded clone.

J: TRBJ1-1; V: TRBV6-1; D: TRBD1; size: .; CDR3: CASLRGPNTEAFF; DNA: TGTGCCAGCCTCAGGGGGCCGAACACTGAGGCTTTCTTT
J: TRBJ2-5; V: TRBV29-1; D: TRBD1; size: few; CDR3: CSFRSLGQVGQETQYF; DNA: TGCAGCTTCCGCTCCTTGGGACAGGTGGGCCAAGAGACCCAGTACTTC
J: TRBJ2-1; V: TRBV29-1; D: .; size: .; CDR3: CSARVGLSRNEQFF; DNA: TGCAGCGCCAGGGTCGGCCTTAGCCGCAATGAGCAGTTCTTC
J: TRBJ2-5; V: TRBV5-1; D: .; size: .; CDR3: CASSKEGWGSSFQETQYF; DNA: TGCGCCAGCAGCAAGGAAGGTTGGGGTAGCAGCTTCCAAGAGACCCAGTACTTC
J: TRBJ1-1; V: TRBV29-1; D: .; size: few; CDR3: CSVVIEGAFF; DNA: TGCAGCGTTGTGATCGAGGGAGCTTTCTTT
J: TRBJ2-1; V: TRBV20-1; D: TRBD2; size: .; CDR3: CSANIAGGRYNEQFF; DNA: TGCAGTGCTAATATAGCGGGAGGGCGTTACAATGAGCAGTTCTTC
J: TRBJ2-1; V: TRBV15; D: .; size: .; CDR3: CATSAKRGYPEQFF; DNA: TGTGCCACCAGCGCGAAAAGGGGGTACCCTGAGCAGTTCTTC
J: TRBJ2-1; V: TRBV14; D: TRBD2; size: .; CDR3: CASSQEGRLAGRNEQFF; DNA: TGTGCCAGCAGCCAAGAGGGGAGGCTAGCGGGAAGAAATGAGCAGTTCTTC
J: TRBJ2-5; V: TRBV3-1; D: .; size: .; CDR3: CASSPDYRGTQYF; DNA: TGTGCCAGCAGCCCGGACTACCGAGGCACCCAGTACTTC
J: TRBJ2-5; V: TRBV12-3/TRBV12-4; D: .; size: few; CDR3: CASSSQGLPQETQYF; DNA: TGTGCCAGCAGTTCGCAGGGGTTGCCTCAAGAGACCCAGTACTTC
J: TRBJ1-4; V: TRBV2; D: .; size: few; CDR3: CASSEIGANEKLFF; DNA: TGTGCCAGCAGTGAAATCGGAGCTAATGAAAAACTGTTTTTT
J: TRBJ2-1; V: TRBV6-2/TRBV6-3; D: .; size: few; CDR3: CASNYEGDEQFF; DNA: TGTGCCAGCAATTACGAGGGAGATGAGCAGTTCTTC
J: TRBJ2-3; V: TRBV19; D: .; size: .; CDR3: CASSIGHRADTQYF; DNA: TGTGCCAGTAGTATAGGTCACAGAGCGGATACGCAGTATTTT
J: TRBJ1-4; V: TRBV20-1; D: .; size: .; CDR3: CSATKSREKLFF; DNA: TGCAGTGCCACAAAATCGCGTGAAAAACTGTTTTTT
J: TRBJ2-6; V: TRBV18; D: .; size: .; CDR3: CASSPPNGANVLTF; DNA: TGTGCCAGCTCACCACCTAATGGGGCCAACGTCCTGACTTTC
J: TRBJ2-3; V: TRBV7-8; D: .; size: .; CDR3: CASSLVTPSVGDTQYF; DNA: TGTGCCAGCAGCTTAGTCACCCCCTCCGTTGGGGATACGCAGTATTTT
J: TRBJ2-2; V: TRBV12-3/TRBV12-4; D: TRBD2; size: .; CDR3: CASSTTALAASTGELFF; DNA: TGTGCCAGCAGCACCACGGCACTAGCGGCTTCCACCGGGGAGCTGTTTTTT
J: TRBJ2-1; V: TRBV29-1; D: TRBD1; size: few; CDR3: CSVQGASEFF; DNA: TGCAGCGTCCAGGGGGCTAGCGAGTTCTTC
J: TRBJ2-5; V: TRBV6-1; D: TRBD1; size: .; CDR3: CAGLTGGQETQYF; DNA: TGTGCCGGGTTGACAGGGGGCCAAGAGACCCAGTACTTC
J: TRBJ1-4; V: TRBV24-1; D: .; size: few; CDR3: CATRGSGGDEKLFF; DNA: TGTGCCACCAGAGGTTCGGGTGGAGACGAAAAACTGTTTTTT
J: TRBJ2-1; V: TRBV19; D: .; size: .; CDR3: CASSMNPIEQFF; DNA: TGTGCCAGTAGTATGAACCCGATTGAGCAGTTCTTC
J: TRBJ2-6; V: TRBV28; D: .; size: .; CDR3: CASRRTGGANVLTF; DNA: TGTGCCAGCAGACGGACGGGGGGGGCCAACGTCCTGACTTTC
J: TRBJ2-1; V: TRBV6-6; D: .; size: few; CDR3: CASSYEGDNEQFF; DNA: TGTGCCAGCAGTTATGAGGGGGACAATGAGCAGTTCTTC
J: TRBJ2-1; V: TRBV19; D: TRBD2; size: few; CDR3: CASKSGRWDNEQFF; DNA: TGTGCCAGTAAGAGCGGGAGATGGGACAATGAGCAGTTCTTC
J: TRBJ2-3; V: TRBV6-5; D: TRBD1; size: .; CDR3: CASSLQGVRDTQYF; DNA: TGTGCCAGCAGTTTACAGGGGGTCAGAGATACGCAGTATTTT
J: TRBJ2-6; V: TRBV20-1; D: TRBD2; size: few; CDR3: CSARGARGAGANVLTF; DNA: TGCAGTGCTAGAGGTGCGCGGGGGGCTGGGGCCAACGTCCTGACTTTC
J: TRBJ2-2; V: TRBV11-2; D: .; size: .; CDR3: CASSPDRFTGRTGELFF; DNA: TGTGCCAGCAGCCCTGACAGGTTTACAGGTCGCACCGGGGAGCTGTTTTTT
J: TRBJ2-2; V: TRBV7-8; D: .; size: few; CDR3: CASSSNLGELLNTGELFF; DNA: TGTGCCAGCAGCTCCAACCTCGGGGAGTTACTGAACACCGGGGAGCTGTTTTTT
J: TRBJ1-6; V: TRBV9; D: TRBD1; size: many; CDR3: CASSVGSTGTSPLHF; DNA: TGTGCCAGCAGCGTAGGGTCGACAGGGACGTCACCCCTCCACTTT
J: TRBJ2-7; V: TRBV12-3/TRBV12-4; D: .; size: .; CDR3: CASSHQGEQYF; DNA: TGTGCCAGCAGTCACCAGGGCGAGCAGTACTTC
J: TRBJ2-7; V: TRBV12-3/TRBV12-4; D: .; size: few; CDR3: CASSWTPLPYEQYF; DNA: TGTGCCAGCAGCTGGACACCCCTGCCCTACGAGCAGTACTTC
J: TRBJ2-2; V: TRBV7-2; D: .; size: .; CDR3: CASSQSGTNTGELFF; DNA: TGTGCCAGCAGCCAGTCCGGGACCAACACCGGGGAGCTGTTTTTT
J: TRBJ2-2; V: TRBV7-3; D: TRBD2; size: few; CDR3: CASSLRASGTTGELFF; DNA: TGTGCCAGCAGCTTAAGGGCTAGCGGGACGACCGGGGAGCTGTTTTTT
J: TRBJ2-1; V: TRBV11-2; D: .; size: few; CDR3: CASSLSEREQFF; DNA: TGTGCCAGCAGCTTAAGCGAGCGAGAGCAGTTCTTC
J: TRBJ1-5; V: TRBV2; D: TRBD1; size: .; CDR3: CASTWDSRNQPQHF; DNA: TGTGCCAGCACCTGGGACAGCCGAAATCAGCCCCAGCATTTT
J: TRBJ2-7; V: TRBV10-3; D: .; size: .; CDR3: CAISPGYTYEQYF; DNA: TGTGCCATCAGCCCAGGGTATACCTACGAGCAGTACTTC
J: TRBJ1-4; V: TRBV12-3/TRBV12-4; D: TRBD1; size: once; CDR3: CASSLDRADEKLFF; DNA: TGTGCCAGCAGTTTGGACAGGGCGGATGAAAAACTGTTTTTT
J: TRBJ1-4; V: TRBV12-3/TRBV12-4; D: TRBD1; size: many; CDR3: CASRRQGGKLFF; DNA: TGTGCCAGCAGGAGACAGGGGGGAAAACTGTTTTTT